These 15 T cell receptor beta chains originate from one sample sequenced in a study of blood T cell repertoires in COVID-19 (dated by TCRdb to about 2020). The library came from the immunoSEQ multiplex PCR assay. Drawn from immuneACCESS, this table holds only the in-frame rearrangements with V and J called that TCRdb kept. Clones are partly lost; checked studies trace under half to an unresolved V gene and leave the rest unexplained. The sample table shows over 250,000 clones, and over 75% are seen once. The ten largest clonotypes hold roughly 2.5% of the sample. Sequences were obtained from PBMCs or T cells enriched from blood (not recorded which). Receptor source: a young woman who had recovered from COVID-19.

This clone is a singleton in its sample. CDR3 residues: CASSEGTGRNQPQHF. In nucleotides, the CDR3 is TGTGCCAGCAGTGAGGGAACAGGACGCAATCAGCCCCAGCATTTT. This chain links TRBV6-1 with TRBJ1-5, with D maybe TRBD1 (5 bases). Germline CDR1 reads MNHNS; CDR2 reads SASEGT. CDR3 length: 15 amino acids. V was cut by 3 bases and J by 2 bases, with 11 bases left in between.

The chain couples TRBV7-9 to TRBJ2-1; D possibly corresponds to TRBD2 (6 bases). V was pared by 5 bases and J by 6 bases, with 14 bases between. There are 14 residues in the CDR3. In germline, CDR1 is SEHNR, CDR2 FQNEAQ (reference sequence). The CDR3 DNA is TGTGCCAGCAGCGTCGCTGGAGGGCGCAATGAGCAGTTCTTC. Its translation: CASSVAGGRNEQFF.

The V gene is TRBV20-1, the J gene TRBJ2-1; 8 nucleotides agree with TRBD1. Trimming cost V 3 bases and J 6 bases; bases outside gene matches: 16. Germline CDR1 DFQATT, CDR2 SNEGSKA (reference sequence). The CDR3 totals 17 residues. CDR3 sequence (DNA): TGCAGTGCTAGTTTTTTTGGGGGACAGGCCCTATTCAATGAGCAGTTCTTC. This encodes CSASFFGGQALFNEQFF.

CDR3 coding DNA: TGTGCCAGCATCGGGGGATCCTACAATGAGCAGTTCTTC. Translation: CASIGGSYNEQFF. The chain couples TRBV6-5 to TRBJ2-1, with a weak D call TRBD2 (6 bases). The CDR3 totals 13 residues. Germline CDR1 is MNHEY and CDR2 is SVGAGI. With 7 bases removed from V and 1 base from J, the gap between germline ends came to 8 bases.

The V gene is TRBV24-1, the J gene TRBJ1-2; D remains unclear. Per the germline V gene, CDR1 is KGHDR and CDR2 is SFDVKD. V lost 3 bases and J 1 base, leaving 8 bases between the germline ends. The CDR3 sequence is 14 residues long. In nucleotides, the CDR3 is TGTGCCACCAGTGATCACACCCTTAACTATGGCTACACCTTC. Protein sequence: CATSDHTLNYGYTF.

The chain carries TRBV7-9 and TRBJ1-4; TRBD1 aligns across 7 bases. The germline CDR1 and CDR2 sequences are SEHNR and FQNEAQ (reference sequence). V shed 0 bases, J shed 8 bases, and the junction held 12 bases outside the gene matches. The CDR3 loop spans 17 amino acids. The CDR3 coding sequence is TGTGCCAGCAGCTTAGCGCGTTCAGGGGGTAGAGGAGAAAAACTGTTTTTT. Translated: CASSLARSGGRGEKLFF.

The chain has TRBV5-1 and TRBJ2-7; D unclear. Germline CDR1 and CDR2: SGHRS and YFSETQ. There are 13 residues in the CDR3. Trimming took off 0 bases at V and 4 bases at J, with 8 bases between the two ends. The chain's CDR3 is CASSLVPGYEQYF. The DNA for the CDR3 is TGCGCCAGCAGCTTGGTTCCAGGTTACGAGCAGTACTTC.

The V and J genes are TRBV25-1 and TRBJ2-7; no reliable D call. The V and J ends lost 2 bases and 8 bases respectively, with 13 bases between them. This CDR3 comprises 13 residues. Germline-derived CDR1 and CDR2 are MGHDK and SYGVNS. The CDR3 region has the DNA TGTGCCAGCAGTGAAAGCGAAGTCAGTAAGCAGTACTTC. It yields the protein CASSESEVSKQYF.

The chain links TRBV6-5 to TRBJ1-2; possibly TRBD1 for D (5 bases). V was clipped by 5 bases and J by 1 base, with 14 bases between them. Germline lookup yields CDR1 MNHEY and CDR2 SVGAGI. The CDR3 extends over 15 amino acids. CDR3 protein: CASSPSAGGNYGYTF. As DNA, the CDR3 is TGTGCCAGCAGTCCCTCAGCGGGGGGTAACTATGGCTACACCTTC.

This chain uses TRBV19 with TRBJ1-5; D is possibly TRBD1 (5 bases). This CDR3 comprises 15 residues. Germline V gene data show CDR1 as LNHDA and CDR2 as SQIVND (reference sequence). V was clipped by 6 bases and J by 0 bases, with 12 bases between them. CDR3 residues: CASSLDTYSNQPQHF. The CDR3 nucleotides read TGTGCCAGTAGCCTGGACACTTATAGCAATCAGCCCCAGCATTTT. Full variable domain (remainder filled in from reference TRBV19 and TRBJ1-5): DGGITQSPKYLFRKEGQNVTLSCEQNLNHDAMYWYRQDPGQGLRLIYYSQIVNDFQKGDIAEGYSVSREKKESFPLTVTSAQKNPTAFYLCASSLDTYSNQPQHFGDGTRLSIL.

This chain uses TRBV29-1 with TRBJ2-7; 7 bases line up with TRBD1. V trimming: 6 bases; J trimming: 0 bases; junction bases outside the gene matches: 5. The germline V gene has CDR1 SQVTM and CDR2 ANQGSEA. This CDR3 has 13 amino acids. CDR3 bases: TGCAGCGTGGCAGGGACAGCCTCCTACGAGCAGTACTTC. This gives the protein CSVAGTASYEQYF.

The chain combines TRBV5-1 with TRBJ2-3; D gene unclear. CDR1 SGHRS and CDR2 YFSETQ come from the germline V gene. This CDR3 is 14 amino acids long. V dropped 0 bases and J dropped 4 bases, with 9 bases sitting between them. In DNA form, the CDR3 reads TGCGCCAGCAGCTTGGCGGTGGGCGCAGATACGCAGTATTTT. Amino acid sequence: CASSLAVGADTQYF. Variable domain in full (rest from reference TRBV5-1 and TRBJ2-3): KAGVTQTPRYLIKTRGQQVTLSCSPISGHRSVSWYQQTPGQGLQFLFEYFSETQRNKGNFPGRFSGRQFSNSRSEMNVSTLELGDSALYLCASSLAVGADTQYFGPGTRLTVL.

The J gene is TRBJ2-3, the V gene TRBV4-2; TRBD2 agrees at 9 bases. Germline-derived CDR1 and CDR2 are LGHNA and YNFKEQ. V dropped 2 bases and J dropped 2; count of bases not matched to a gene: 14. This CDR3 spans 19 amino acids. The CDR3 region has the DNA TGTGCCAGCAGCCAACCCCCAGGGCGGGGGGGCCGTGTCACAGATACGCAGTATTTT. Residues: CASSQPPGRGGRVTDTQYF.

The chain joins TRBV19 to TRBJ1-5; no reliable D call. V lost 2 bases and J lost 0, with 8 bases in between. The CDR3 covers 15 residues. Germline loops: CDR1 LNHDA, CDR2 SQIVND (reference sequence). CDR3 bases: TGTGCCAGTAGTATAAGCACCGATAGCAATCAGCCCCAGCATTTT. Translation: CASSISTDSNQPQHF.

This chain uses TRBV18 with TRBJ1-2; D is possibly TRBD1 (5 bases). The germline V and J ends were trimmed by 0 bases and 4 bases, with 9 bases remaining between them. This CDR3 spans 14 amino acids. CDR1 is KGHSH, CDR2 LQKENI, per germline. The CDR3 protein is CASSPPGGSYGYTF. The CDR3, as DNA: TGTGCCAGCTCACCACCGGGGGGGAGCTATGGCTACACCTTC. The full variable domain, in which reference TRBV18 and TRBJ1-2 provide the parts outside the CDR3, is NAGVMQNPRHLVRRRGQEARLRCSPMKGHSHVYWYRQLPEEGLKFMVYLQKENIIDESGMPKERFSAEFPKEGPSILRIQQVVRGDSAAYFCASSPPGGSYGYTFGSGTRLTVV.